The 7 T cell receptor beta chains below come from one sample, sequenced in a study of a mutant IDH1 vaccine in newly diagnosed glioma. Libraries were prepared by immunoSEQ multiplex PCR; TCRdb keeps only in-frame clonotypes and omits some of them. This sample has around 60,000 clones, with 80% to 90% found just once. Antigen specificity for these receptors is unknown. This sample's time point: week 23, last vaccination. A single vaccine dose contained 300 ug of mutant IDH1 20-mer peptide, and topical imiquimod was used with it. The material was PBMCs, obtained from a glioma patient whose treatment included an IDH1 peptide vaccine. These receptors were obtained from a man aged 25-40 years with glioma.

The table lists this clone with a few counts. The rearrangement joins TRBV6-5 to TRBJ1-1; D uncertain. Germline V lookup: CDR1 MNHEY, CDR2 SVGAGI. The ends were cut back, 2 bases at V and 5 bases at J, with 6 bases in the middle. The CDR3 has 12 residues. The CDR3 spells CASSYAGTEAFF. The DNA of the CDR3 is TGTGCCAGCAGTTACGCGGGGACTGAAGCTTTCTTT.

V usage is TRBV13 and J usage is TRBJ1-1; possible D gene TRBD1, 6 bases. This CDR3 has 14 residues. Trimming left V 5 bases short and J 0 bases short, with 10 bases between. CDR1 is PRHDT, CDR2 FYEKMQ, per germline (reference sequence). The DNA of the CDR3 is TGTGCCAGCAGCCGTACAGGGATGAACACTGAAGCTTTCTTT. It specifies CASSRTGMNTEAFF.

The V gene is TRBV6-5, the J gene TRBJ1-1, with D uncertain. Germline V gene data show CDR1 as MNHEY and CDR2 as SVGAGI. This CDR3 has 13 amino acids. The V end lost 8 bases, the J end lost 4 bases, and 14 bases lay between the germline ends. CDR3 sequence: CASQRTTGTEAFF. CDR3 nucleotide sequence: TGTGCCAGCCAACGGACCACCGGCACTGAAGCTTTCTTT.

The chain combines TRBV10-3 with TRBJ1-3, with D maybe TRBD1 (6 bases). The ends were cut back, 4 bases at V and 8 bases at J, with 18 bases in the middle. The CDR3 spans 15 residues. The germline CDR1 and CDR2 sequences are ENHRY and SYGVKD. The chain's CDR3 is CAISGDGTGSDTIYF. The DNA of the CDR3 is TGTGCCATCAGTGGGGATGGAACAGGGTCTGACACCATATATTTT.

CDR3: CASSAGQGKYNEQFF. The CDR3 region has the DNA TGTGCCAGCAGCGCCGGACAGGGGAAGTACAATGAGCAGTTCTTC. The chain combines TRBV11-2 with TRBJ2-1, with 9 bases aligning to TRBD1. J lost 4 bases, V lost 5 bases, and 6 bases had no gene match. This CDR3 contains 15 residues. Germline CDR1 and CDR2: SGHAT and FQNNGV.

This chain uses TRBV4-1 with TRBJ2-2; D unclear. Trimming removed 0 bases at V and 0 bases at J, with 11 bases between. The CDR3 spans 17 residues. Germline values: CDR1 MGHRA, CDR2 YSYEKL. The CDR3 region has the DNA TGCGCCAGCAGCCAAGATCCCGACGTAGCGAACACCGGGGAGCTGTTTTTT. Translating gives CASSQDPDVANTGELFF.

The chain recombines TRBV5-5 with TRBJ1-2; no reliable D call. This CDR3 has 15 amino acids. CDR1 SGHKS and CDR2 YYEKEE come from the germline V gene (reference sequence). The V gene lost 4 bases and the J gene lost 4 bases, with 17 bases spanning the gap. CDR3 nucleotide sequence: TGTGCCAGCAGCCACTCGCCGGGGTCTCGCTATGGCTACACCTTC. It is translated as CASSHSPGSRYGYTF.